The 10 T cell receptor beta chains below come from one sample, sequenced in a study of breast tumors, draining lymph nodes, adjacent tissues. A single record per CDR3 protein comes from TCRdb applying MiXCR to the multiplex PCR reads. The sample records roughly 220,000 distinct CDR3 sequences, around 34% being singletons. Samples came from axillary lymph nodes draining the breast cancer. Sequenced sample: axillary lymph node tissue. The receptors come from a female donor with breast cancer. Some clones in this sample may be carry-over from other donors' samples.

Remarks on this clonotype: Being one base from a much bigger clone, this may be a read error. The missing conserved phenylalanine or tryptophan at the end of this CDR3 makes a read error likely. The genes are TRBV4-1 and TRBJ1-2, with 7 positions matching TRBD1. V shed 1 base, J shed 6 bases, and the junction held 17 bases outside the gene matches. Germline CDR1 reads MGHRA; CDR2 reads YSYEKL. The CDR3 covers 18 residues. CDR3 region: CASSQGGVRGGGPHGYTY. The CDR3 DNA is TGCGCCAGCAGCCAAGGGGGGGTGCGGGGAGGGGGCCCCCATGGCTACACCTAC.

The chain links TRBV7-9 to TRBJ2-3, with 11 bases that match TRBD1. Per the germline V gene, CDR1 is SEHNR and CDR2 is FQNEAQ (reference sequence). The CDR3 loop spans 16 amino acids. V gave up 8 bases and J gave up 1 base; unmatched junction bases: 8. CDR3 sequence reads: CASEGQGEVGTDTQYF. For the CDR3, the DNA is TGTGCCAGCGAGGGACAGGGGGAGGTAGGCACAGATACGCAGTATTTT.

The CDR3: CASSETRLAGVKYF. DNA for the CDR3: TGTGCCAGCAGTGAAACCCGACTAGCGGGAGTGAAGTACTTC. The V gene is TRBV2, the J gene TRBJ2-7; 12 nucleotides agree with TRBD2. Germline CDR1 is SNHLY and CDR2 is FYNNEI. The CDR3 runs 14 residues. V lost 2 bases, J lost 11 bases, and 7 bases stayed unmatched.

V and J are TRBV10-3 and TRBJ2-1; TRBD2 is a possible D gene (6 bases). Trimming removed 6 bases from V and 7 bases from J, with 16 bases in between. Germline CDR1 is ENHRY and CDR2 is SYGVKD. The CDR3 runs to 14 residues. The CDR3 reads CAISLTGDYNEQFF. CDR3 nucleotide sequence: TGTGCCATCAGCCTTACGGGAGACTATAATGAGCAGTTCTTC.

This clonotype occurred a few times. This likely comes from a read error, as the CDR3 has no conserved phenylalanine or tryptophan at its end. It is unclear where the CDR3 begins or ends on the DNA, so no DNA is shown, and the CDR3 is as TCRdb lists it. This sequence joins TRBV7-8 and TRBJ2-5; the DNA was not used to check the table's D call, TRBD2. Germline CDR1 and CDR2: SGHVS and FQNEAQ. The CDR3 has 8 residues if both end residues are counted. The CDR3: CASSLGLY.

The chain has TRBV7-3 and TRBJ2-5; TRBD1 matches at 8 bases. This CDR3 has 15 amino acids. Germline assignment: CDR1 SGHTA and CDR2 FQGTGA. Trimming at V came to 4 bases and at J to 4 bases, leaving 8 bases not matched to a gene. As DNA, the CDR3 is TGTGCCAGCAGCTCCCCGGACAGGGTCTCAGAGACCCAGTACTTC. As protein: CASSSPDRVSETQYF.

This clonotype was detected many times. The chain couples TRBV4-3 to TRBJ1-2; D is possibly TRBD1 (5 bases). V lost 0 bases and J 3 bases, leaving 8 bases between the germline ends. The CDR3 consists of 14 residues. Per germline, CDR1 LGHNA and CDR2 YSLEER. The CDR3 nucleotides read TGCGCCAGCAGCCAAGATAGAGGGGACTATGGCTACACCTTC. The encoded protein is CASSQDRGDYGYTF.

With respect to this clonotype: Given the absence of the conserved phenylalanine or tryptophan at the CDR3 end, a read error is likely. The DNA is omitted, as the CDR3 cannot be located on it reliably, and the CDR3 follows TCRdb's listing. J is TRBJ2-1 and V is TRBV20-1; TRBD2 was called by the table and not checked on the DNA. Both ends counted, the CDR3 spans 8 residues. Germline V gene sequence: CDR1 DFQATT, CDR2 SNEGSKA (reference sequence). This CDR3 reads CSAGGLAG.

This clonotype came up many times. This chain links TRBV12-3 or TRBV12-4 with TRBJ2-1, with D hard to call. The CDR3 is 14 amino acids. V lost 6 bases, J lost 2 bases, and 11 bases lay in between. This CDR3 reads CASSSEGPYNEQFF. The CDR3 DNA reads as TGTGCCAGCAGCTCCGAAGGGCCCTACAATGAGCAGTTCTTC.

This clonotype was seen repeatedly, ten times or more. The J gene is TRBJ2-3, the V gene TRBV11-1, with 9 bases lining up with TRBD1. The length of the CDR3 is 15 residues. Trimming took 5 bases from V and 4 from J; bases not matched to a gene: 7. Germline CDR1 and CDR2: SGHAT and FQDESV (reference sequence). CDR3 protein: CASSRRTGVADTQYF. The CDR3 DNA reads as TGTGCCAGCAGCCGTAGGACAGGGGTTGCAGATACGCAGTATTTT.